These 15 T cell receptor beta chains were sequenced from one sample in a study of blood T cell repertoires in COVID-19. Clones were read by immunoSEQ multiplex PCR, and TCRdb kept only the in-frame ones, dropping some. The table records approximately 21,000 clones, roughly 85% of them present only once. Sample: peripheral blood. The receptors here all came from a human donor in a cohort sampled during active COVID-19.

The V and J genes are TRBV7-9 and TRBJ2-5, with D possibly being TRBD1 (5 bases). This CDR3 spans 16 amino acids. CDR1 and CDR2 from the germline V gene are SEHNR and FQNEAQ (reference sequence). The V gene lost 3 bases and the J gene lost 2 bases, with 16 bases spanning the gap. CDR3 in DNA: TGTGCCAGCAGCTTGATCGCAGGGTCAGGACAAGAGACCCAGTACTTC. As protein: CASSLIAGSGQETQYF.

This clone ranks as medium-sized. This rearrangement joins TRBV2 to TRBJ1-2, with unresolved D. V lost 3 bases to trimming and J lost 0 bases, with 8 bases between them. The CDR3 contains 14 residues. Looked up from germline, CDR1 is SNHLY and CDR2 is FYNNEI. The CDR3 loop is CASSDGSANYGYTF. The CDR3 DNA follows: TGTGCCAGCAGTGATGGCTCAGCTAACTATGGCTACACCTTC.

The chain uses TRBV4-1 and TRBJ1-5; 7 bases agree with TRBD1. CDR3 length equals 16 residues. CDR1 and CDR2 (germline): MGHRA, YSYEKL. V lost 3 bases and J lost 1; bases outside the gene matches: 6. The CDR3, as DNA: TGCGCCAGCAGCCAGGCGACAGGGCGAAGCAATCAGCCCCAGCATTTT. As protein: CASSQATGRSNQPQHF.

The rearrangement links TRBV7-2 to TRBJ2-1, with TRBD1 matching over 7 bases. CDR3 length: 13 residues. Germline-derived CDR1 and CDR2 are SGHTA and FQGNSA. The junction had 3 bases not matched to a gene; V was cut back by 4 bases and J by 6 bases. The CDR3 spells CASSSRQGNEQFF. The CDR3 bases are TGTGCCAGCAGCTCTAGACAGGGCAATGAGCAGTTCTTC.

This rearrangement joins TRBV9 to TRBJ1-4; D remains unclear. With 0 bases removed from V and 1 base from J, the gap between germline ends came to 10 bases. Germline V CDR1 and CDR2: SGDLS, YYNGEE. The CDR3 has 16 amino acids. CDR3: CASSVATGVTNEKLFF. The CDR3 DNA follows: TGTGCCAGCAGCGTAGCTACGGGAGTAACTAATGAAAAACTGTTTTTT.

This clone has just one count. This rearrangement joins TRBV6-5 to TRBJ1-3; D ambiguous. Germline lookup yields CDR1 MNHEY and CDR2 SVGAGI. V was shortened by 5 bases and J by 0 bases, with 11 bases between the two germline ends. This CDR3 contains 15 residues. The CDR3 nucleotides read TGTGCCAGCAGTACCCGAGCGAGCTCTGGAAACACCATATATTTT. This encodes CASSTRASSGNTIYF.

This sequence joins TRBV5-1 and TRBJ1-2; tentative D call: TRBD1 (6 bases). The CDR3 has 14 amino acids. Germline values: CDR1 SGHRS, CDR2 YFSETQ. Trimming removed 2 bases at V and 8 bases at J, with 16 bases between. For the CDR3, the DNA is TGCGCCAGCAGCTTATCAGGGGAGCCGGAAGGCTACACCTTC. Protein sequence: CASSLSGEPEGYTF.

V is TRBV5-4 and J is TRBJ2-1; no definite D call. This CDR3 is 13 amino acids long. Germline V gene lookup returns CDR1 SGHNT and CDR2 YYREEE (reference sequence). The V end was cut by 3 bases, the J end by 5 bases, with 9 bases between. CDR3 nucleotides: TGTGCCAGCAGCTACGTTCCAGACAATGAGCAGTTCTTC. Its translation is CASSYVPDNEQFF.

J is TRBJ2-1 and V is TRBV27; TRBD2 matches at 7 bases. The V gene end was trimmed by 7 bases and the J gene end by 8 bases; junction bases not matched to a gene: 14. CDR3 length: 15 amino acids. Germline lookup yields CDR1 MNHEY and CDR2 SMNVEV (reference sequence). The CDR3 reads CASKPGLPIWHEQFF. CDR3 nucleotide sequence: TGTGCCAGCAAACCGGGACTACCTATTTGGCATGAGCAGTTCTTC.

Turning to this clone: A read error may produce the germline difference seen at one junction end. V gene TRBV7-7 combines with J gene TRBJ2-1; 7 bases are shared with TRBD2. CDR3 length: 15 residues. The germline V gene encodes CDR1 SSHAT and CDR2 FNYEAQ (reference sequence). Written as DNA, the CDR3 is TGTGCTAGCAGCTTAAGCGGGGTTCACTACAATGAGCAGTTCTTC. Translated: CASSLSGVHYNEQFF.

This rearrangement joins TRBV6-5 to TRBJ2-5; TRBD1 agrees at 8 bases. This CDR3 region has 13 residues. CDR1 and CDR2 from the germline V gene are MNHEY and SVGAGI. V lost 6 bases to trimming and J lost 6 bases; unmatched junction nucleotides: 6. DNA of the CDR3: TGTGCCAGCAGCCGCAGGGGGCTTAAGACCCAGTACTTC. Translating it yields CASSRRGLKTQYF.

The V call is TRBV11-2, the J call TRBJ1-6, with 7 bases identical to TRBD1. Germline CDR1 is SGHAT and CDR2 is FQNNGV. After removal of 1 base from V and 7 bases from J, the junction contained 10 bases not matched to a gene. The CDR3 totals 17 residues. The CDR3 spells CASSLAHATGRNSPLHF. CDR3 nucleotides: TGTGCCAGCAGCTTAGCCCACGCGACAGGGAGGAATTCACCCCTCCACTTT.

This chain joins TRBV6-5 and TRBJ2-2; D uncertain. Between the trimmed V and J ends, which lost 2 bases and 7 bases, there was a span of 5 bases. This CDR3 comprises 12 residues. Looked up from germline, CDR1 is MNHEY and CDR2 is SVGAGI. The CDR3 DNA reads TGTGCCAGCAGTTACCGCGTCGGGGAGCTGTTTTTT. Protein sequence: CASSYRVGELFF.

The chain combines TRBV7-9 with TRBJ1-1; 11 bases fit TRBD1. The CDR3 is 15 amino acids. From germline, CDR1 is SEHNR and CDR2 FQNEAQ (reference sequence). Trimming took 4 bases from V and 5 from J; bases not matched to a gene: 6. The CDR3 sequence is CASSSRDRGLTEAFF. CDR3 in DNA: TGTGCCAGCAGCTCCCGGGACAGGGGGTTAACTGAAGCTTTCTTT.

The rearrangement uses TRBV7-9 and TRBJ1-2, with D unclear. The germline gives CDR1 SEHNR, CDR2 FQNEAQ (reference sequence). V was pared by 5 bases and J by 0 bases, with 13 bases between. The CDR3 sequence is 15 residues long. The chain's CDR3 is CASSIALTSNYGYTF. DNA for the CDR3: TGTGCCAGCAGCATCGCTTTGACTTCTAACTATGGCTACACCTTC.